Listed below are T cell receptor beta chains from one sample, sequenced in a study of T cells of healthy individuals. TCRdb itself ran the 5' RACE reads through MiXCR, one entry per CDR3 protein. The sample includes around 63,000 distinct CDR3 sequences, around 15% of them seen just once. These receptors all stem from a human donor in good health. Both conserved end residues are part of each CDR3. A D gene is named only where the DNA matches it firmly. The size entry is marked missing in some rows and otherwise reads once, few, many or a size class.

size | J | V | D | CDR3 | DNA
many | TRBJ1-2 | TRBV4-3 | NA | CASSQEIWEVNYGYTF | TGCGCCAGCAGCCAAGAAATCTGGGAAGTTAACTATGGCTACACCTTC
few | TRBJ1-1 | TRBV18 | TRBD1 | CASSPKLTGFNTEAFF | TGTGCCAGCTCACCTAAATTGACAGGGTTTAACACTGAAGCTTTCTTT
many | TRBJ2-5 | TRBV29-1 | TRBD1 | CSVDRTGGQETQYF | TGCAGCGTTGATCGGACAGGGGGGCAAGAGACCCAGTACTTC
NA | TRBJ2-2 | TRBV7-9 | NA | CASSLEGFTGELFF | TGTGCCAGCAGCTTAGAAGGGTTCACCGGGGAGCTGTTTTTT
few | TRBJ2-5 | TRBV20-1 | TRBD1 | CSASDGTAPFQETQYF | TGCAGTGCTAGCGACGGGACAGCCCCCTTCCAAGAGACCCAGTACTTC
medium-sized | TRBJ2-2 | TRBV7-8 | NA | CASSPTVSYTGELFF | TGTGCCAGCAGCCCGACCGTATCCTACACCGGGGAGCTGTTTTTT
few | TRBJ1-1 | TRBV5-1 | NA | CASSLGLGGNTEAFF | TGCGCCAGCAGCTTGGGATTAGGGGGAAACACTGAAGCTTTCTTT
few | TRBJ2-5 | TRBV7-7 | NA | CASSAGQQETQYF | TGTGCTAGCAGCGCAGGACAGCAAGAGACCCAGTACTTC
NA | TRBJ2-5 | TRBV7-6 | TRBD2 | CASSGGLAGHKIQETQYF | TGTGCCAGCAGCGGGGGACTAGCGGGGCATAAAATACAAGAGACCCAGTACTTC
many | TRBJ2-2 | TRBV28 | NA | CASSMLFQHGGELFF | TGTGCCAGCAGTATGCTATTTCAGCATGGCGGGGAGCTGTTTTTT
many | TRBJ2-3 | TRBV6-5 | NA | CASTTLRGTRGAGADTQYF | TGTGCCAGCACGACCCTCCGGGGGACACGGGGGGCCGGCGCAGATACGCAGTATTTT
few | TRBJ1-1 | TRBV10-3 | NA | CAITRGTGYTEAFF | TGTGCCATCACGAGGGGTACAGGGTACACTGAAGCTTTCTTT
NA | TRBJ2-7 | TRBV7-7 | NA | CASSLGSGPSYEQYF | TGTGCTAGCAGCTTAGGTAGCGGTCCATCCTACGAGCAGTACTTC
many | TRBJ1-2 | TRBV25-1 | TRBD1 | CASSGTGGGYTF | TGTGCCAGCTCCGGGACAGGGGGGGGCTACACCTTC
many | TRBJ2-3 | TRBV6-5 | TRBD2 | CASSYSFSGRSADTQYF | TGTGCCAGCAGTTACTCATTTAGCGGGCGTTCAGCAGATACGCAGTATTTT
few | TRBJ1-3 | TRBV5-1 | NA | CASSGTGNGNTIYF | TGCGCCAGCAGCGGCACAGGGAATGGAAACACCATATATTTT
few | TRBJ2-7 | TRBV7-6 | TRBD1 | CASSLGQGGSYEQYF | TGTGCCAGCAGCTTAGGACAGGGGGGATCCTACGAGCAGTACTTC
many | TRBJ1-2 | TRBV20-1 | NA | CSARQGGGYGYTF | TGCAGTGCTAGACAAGGAGGGGGCTATGGCTACACCTTC
many | TRBJ2-7 | TRBV12-5 | NA | CASGFRDSRSSYEQYF | TGTGCTAGTGGCTTCCGGGACTCCAGAAGCTCCTACGAGCAGTACTTC
NA | TRBJ2-1 | TRBV20-1 | NA | CSASRRRTEQFF | TGCAGTGCTAGTAGGAGACGCACTGAGCAGTTCTTC
many | TRBJ2-2 | TRBV7-9 | NA | CASSLSGSANTGELFF | TGTGCCAGCAGTTTGAGCGGCTCCGCGAACACCGGGGAGCTGTTTTTT
few | TRBJ2-5 | TRBV5-1 | NA | CASSLTVLKTQYF | TGCGCCAGCAGCTTGACAGTTCTAAAGACCCAGTACTTC
many | TRBJ2-1 | TRBV4-1 | NA | CASSQKEMLNEQFF | TGCGCCAGCAGCCAGAAGGAGATGTTAAATGAGCAGTTCTTC
many | TRBJ1-1 | TRBV12-3/TRBV12-4 | TRBD1 | CASSSGTAVEAFF | TGTGCCAGCAGTTCGGGGACAGCCGTTGAAGCTTTCTTT
few | TRBJ2-1 | TRBV3-1 | TRBD2 | CASSQVTSGPNEQFF | TGTGCCAGCAGCCAAGTTACTAGCGGCCCCAATGAGCAGTTCTTC
few | TRBJ2-1 | TRBV5-4 | NA | CASSLDTDREQFF | TGTGCCAGCAGCTTGGACACAGACCGTGAGCAGTTCTTC
many | TRBJ2-1 | TRBV20-1 | NA | CSAPGGPLSYNEQFF | TGCAGTGCTCCCGGCGGGCCCCTCTCCTACAATGAGCAGTTCTTC
many | TRBJ2-1 | TRBV28 | TRBD2 | CASSSFSGGARNEQFF | TGTGCCAGCAGCAGCTTTAGCGGGGGGGCTAGGAATGAGCAGTTCTTC
few | TRBJ2-5 | TRBV11-2 | NA | CASSLGPRETQYF | TGTGCCAGCAGCTTGGGACCACGGGAGACCCAGTACTTC
many | TRBJ2-5 | TRBV28 | NA | CASTQGRETQYF | TGTGCCAGCACCCAGGGTCGGGAGACCCAGTACTTC
few | TRBJ2-1 | TRBV28 | TRBD2 | CASSYPWRGSAEQFF | TGTGCCAGCAGTTACCCCTGGCGGGGGTCTGCTGAGCAGTTCTTC
many | TRBJ2-7 | TRBV29-1 | NA | CSVRNVGALAYEQYF | TGCAGCGTGCGGAACGTAGGGGCTCTCGCCTACGAGCAGTACTTC
few | TRBJ2-2 | TRBV7-3 | TRBD2 | CASSPSGTSGKNTGELFF | TGTGCCAGCAGCCCGTCCGGGACTAGCGGGAAGAACACCGGGGAGCTGTTTTTT
many | TRBJ2-3 | TRBV5-5 | NA | CASSPGQKTDTQYF | TGTGCCAGCAGCCCCGGACAGAAGACAGATACGCAGTATTTT
NA | TRBJ1-5 | TRBV7-2 | NA | CASSLRDQPQHF | TGTGCCAGCAGCTTACGGGATCAGCCCCAGCATTTT
NA | TRBJ1-4 | TRBV28 | NA | CASSPFTTNEKLFF | TGTGCCAGCAGCCCTTTTACAACTAATGAAAAACTGTTTTTT
NA | TRBJ2-7 | TRBV7-9 | TRBD1 | CASSPNGQAPLFFEQYF | TGTGCCAGCAGCCCCAACGGACAGGCGCCCCTTTTTTTCGAGCAGTACTTC
few | TRBJ1-3 | TRBV6-8 | NA | CASSAPGSLRYF | TGTGCCAGCAGTGCCCCGGGATCCCTTCGGTATTTT
many | TRBJ2-1 | TRBV7-3 | TRBD2 | CASSPTSGGYNEQFF | TGTGCCAGCAGCCCGACTAGCGGGGGATACAATGAGCAGTTCTTC
few | TRBJ2-3 | TRBV2 | TRBD2 | CASGRQRGGSDTQYF | TGTGCCAGCGGACGGCAGCGGGGGGGCTCGGATACGCAGTATTTT
few | TRBJ2-3 | TRBV25-1 | NA | CASSGASLAELSTDTQYF | TGTGCCAGCAGCGGTGCTTCCTTAGCGGAGCTCAGCACAGATACGCAGTATTTT
many | TRBJ1-6 | TRBV27 | TRBD1 | CASSLSSRTGGKHSPLHF | TGTGCCAGCAGTTTATCGTCAAGGACAGGGGGCAAGCATTCACCCCTCCACTTT
many | TRBJ2-5 | TRBV12-3/TRBV12-4 | NA | CASRSHGGGETQYF | TGTGCCAGCAGATCTCACGGAGGGGGGGAGACCCAGTACTTC
NA | TRBJ2-5 | TRBV19 | NA | CASSIGRGSETQYF | TGTGCCAGTAGTATTGGTCGAGGTTCGGAGACCCAGTACTTC
NA | TRBJ2-3 | TRBV2 | TRBD1 | CATGRTGMSTDTQYF | TGTGCCACCGGAAGGACAGGGATGTCGACAGATACGCAGTATTTT
many | TRBJ2-3 | TRBV11-1 | TRBD2 | CASSSWTSPYTDTQYF | TGTGCCAGCAGCTCCTGGACTAGCCCCTACACAGATACGCAGTATTTT
few | TRBJ2-7 | TRBV25-1 | NA | CASSFPAGEQYF | TGTGCCAGCAGTTTTCCAGCTGGGGAGCAGTACTTC
few | TRBJ2-1 | TRBV4-3 | NA | CASSQDQGKEQFF | TGCGCCAGCAGCCAAGATCAGGGGAAGGAGCAGTTCTTC
medium-sized | TRBJ1-4 | TRBV29-1 | TRBD1 | CSALQGNEKLFF | TGCAGCGCGTTACAGGGGAATGAAAAACTGTTTTTT
few | TRBJ2-1 | TRBV27 | NA | CASSLSTGPVYNEQFF | TGTGCCAGCAGTTTATCAACAGGGCCGGTCTACAATGAGCAGTTCTTC
many | TRBJ2-3 | TRBV15 | TRBD2 | CATSRDGLAGTDTQYF | TGTGCCACCAGCAGAGATGGACTAGCTGGTACAGATACGCAGTATTTT
many | TRBJ1-4 | TRBV6-5 | TRBD1 | CASSYSLTGLNEKLFF | TGTGCCAGCAGTTACTCCCTGACAGGGTTGAATGAAAAACTGTTTTTT
few | TRBJ2-7 | TRBV21-1 | NA | CASIQGVSYEQYF | TGTGCCAGCATCCAGGGGGTCTCCTACGAGCAGTACTTC
few | TRBJ2-7 | TRBV20-1 | NA | CSASLNSYEQYF | TGCAGTGCTAGCCTAAACAGCTACGAGCAGTACTTC
many | TRBJ1-3 | TRBV9 | NA | CASSGRENTIYF | TGTGCCAGCAGCGGACGGGAGAACACCATATATTTT